This TCR beta chain appears in the sequencing data of a study of blood T cell repertoires in COVID-19. This CDR3 spans 19 amino acids. Trimming removed 0 bases from V and 0 bases from J; junction bases left unmatched: 11. Germline V gives CDR1 SGDLS, CDR2 YYNGEE. Authors' methods: Estimates of nucleated cell counts were drawn from the amplification of reference gene primers. The assay was immunoSEQ multiplex PCR, and TCRdb's table has in-frame clones only and misses some. From that table come the V and J calls and clone size; the DNA was used to work out D and trimming. The data hold about 68,000 clones, with just over 85% observed a single time.

This receptor was taken from a young man with acute or convalescent COVID-19. The chain employs TRBV9 and TRBJ2-1; 8 bases fit TRBD2. Sequenced input: peripheral blood. DNA of the CDR3: TGTGCCAGCAGCGTAGCGCCGGGGGGGGGACCATACTCCTACAATGAGCAGTTCTTC. Translating gives CASSVAPGGGPYSYNEQFF. Variable domain in full (rest from reference TRBV9 and TRBJ2-1): DSGVTQTPKHLITATGQRVTLRCSPRSGDLSVYWYQQSLDQGLQFLIQYYNGEERAKGNILERFSAQQFPDLHSELNLSSLELGDSALYFCASSVAPGGGPYSYNEQFFGPGTRLTVL.